This T cell receptor (beta chain) is from a study of cytomegalovirus exposure and HLA in healthy donors. This clone was counted a single time. The PCR contained 60 Vbeta and 13 Jbeta primers. Here immunoSEQ multiplex PCR was the method, and the copy in TCRdb shows in-frame clones only, minus some. The sample carries about 160,000 clones, approximately 76% recorded once. The sequenced sample was PBMCs. The sequence came from a man aged 60-69 years in good health and CMV-seronegative.

This CDR3 reads CASSPRQDSPLHF. The CDR3 DNA follows: TGTGCCAGCTCACCTCGACAGGATTCACCCCTCCACTTT. The rearrangement links TRBV18 to TRBJ1-6; perhaps TRBD1 as D (6 bases). Germline loops: CDR1 KGHSH, CDR2 LQKENI. The CDR3 is 13 residues long. V was shortened by 3 bases and J by 8 bases, with 8 bases between the two germline ends.